Given below is one T cell receptor (beta chain) in context. This sample was included in a study of blood T cell repertoires in COVID-19. Study details: COVID-19 samples, acute and convalescent, were from the United States, Italy and Spain.

The CDR3 is 12 amino acids. Germline V gene lookup returns CDR1 MNHEY and CDR2 SVGEGT. The V end lost 2 bases, the J end lost 8 bases, and 6 bases lay between the germline ends. Categorization into cohorts depended on clinical history that participants reported. Before being deemed recovered, Cohort 3 donors had two negative PCRs, clearance, or symptom resolution. As originally analysed: Estimated nucleated cell counts came from reference gene primer amplification. Sequencing was performed with immunoSEQ multiplex PCR; in TCRdb, only in-frame clones are kept and a portion is missing. V, J and clone size were drawn from that table, and D and trimming were deduced from the DNA. The sample contains 230,000 or so clones, about 86% of which appear only once.

The specimen sequenced was PBMCs or T cells enriched from blood (not recorded which). This clonotype was obtained from a middle-aged man who had recovered from COVID-19. This sequence joins TRBV6-2 or TRBV6-3 and TRBJ2-2; no definite D call. CDR3 in amino acids: CASSYRRGELFF. The DNA of the CDR3 is TGTGCCAGCAGTTACCGCAGAGGGGAGCTGTTTTTT.